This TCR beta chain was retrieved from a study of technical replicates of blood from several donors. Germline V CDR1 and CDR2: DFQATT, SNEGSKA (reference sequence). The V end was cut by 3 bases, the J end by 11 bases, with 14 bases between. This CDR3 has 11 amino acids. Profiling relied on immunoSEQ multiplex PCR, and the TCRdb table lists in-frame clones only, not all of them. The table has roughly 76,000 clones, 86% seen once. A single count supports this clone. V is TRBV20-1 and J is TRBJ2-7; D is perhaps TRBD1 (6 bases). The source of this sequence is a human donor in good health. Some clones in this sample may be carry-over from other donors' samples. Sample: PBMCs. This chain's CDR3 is CSARDSGVEYF. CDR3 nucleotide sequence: TGCAGTGCTAGGGACAGCGGCGTGGAGTACTTC.